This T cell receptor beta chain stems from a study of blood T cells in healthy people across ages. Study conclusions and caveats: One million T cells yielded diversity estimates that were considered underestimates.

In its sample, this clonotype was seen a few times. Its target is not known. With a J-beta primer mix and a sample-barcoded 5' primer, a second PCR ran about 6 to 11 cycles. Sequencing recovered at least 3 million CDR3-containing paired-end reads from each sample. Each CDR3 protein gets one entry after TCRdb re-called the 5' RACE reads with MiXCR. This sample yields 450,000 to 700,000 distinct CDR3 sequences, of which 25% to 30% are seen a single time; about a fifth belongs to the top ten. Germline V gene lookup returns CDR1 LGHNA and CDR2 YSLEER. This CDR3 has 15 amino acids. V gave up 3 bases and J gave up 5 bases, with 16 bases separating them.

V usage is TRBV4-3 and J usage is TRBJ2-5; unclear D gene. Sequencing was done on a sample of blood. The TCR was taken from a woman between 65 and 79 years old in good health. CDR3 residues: CASSQSLVGAETQYF. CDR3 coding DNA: TGCGCCAGCAGCCAGTCTCTGGTGGGTGCGGAGACCCAGTACTTC.